This T cell receptor beta chain is from a study of beta chain features in type 1 diabetes. Study observations and caveats: Researchers caution that PCR might favor shorter templates, equally among patients and controls.

V was trimmed by 8 bases and J by 4 bases, leaving 24 bases between them. Germline values: CDR1 SQVTM, CDR2 ANQGSEA. This CDR3 comprises 16 residues. The isolated RNA, all of it, was reverse transcribed, so expressed TCRB transcripts were what got sequenced. The assay was immunoSEQ multiplex PCR, and TCRdb's table has in-frame clones only and misses some. Seen here are more than 150,000 clones, 13% observed once, and the top ten hold roughly 0.6%. This clone came up a few times. The antigen is unknown. Specimen: central memory CD4+ T cells from blood. The rearrangement uses TRBV29-1 and TRBJ2-1, with a weak D call TRBD2 (6 bases). The receptor was isolated from a woman aged 18-29 years in good health. The CDR3 sequence: CSTSGSGSGSYNEQFF. As DNA, the CDR3 is TGCAGCACCTCGGGTAGCGGCAGCGGATCATACAATGAGCAGTTCTTC.